These T cell receptor beta chains were read from a single sample in a study of blood T cell repertoires in COVID-19. Generated by immunoSEQ multiplex PCR, the TCRdb table keeps only in-frame clones and is missing some. The sample lists 210,000 or so clones; roughly 82% were seen once. Sequenced sample: peripheral blood. The receptors derive from a woman between 35 and 50 years old with acute or convalescent COVID-19. Both conserved end residues are part of each CDR3. D genes are given only for firm matches. Clone size, where shown, is once, few, many, or a class for clones that have expanded.

v_gene	d_gene	abundance	j_gene	CDR3aa	CDR3nt
TRBV14	NA	NA	TRBJ2-1	CASSQIRQHYNEQFF	TGTGCCAGCAGCCAAATCCGTCAACATTACAATGAGCAGTTCTTC
TRBV6-5	TRBD1	NA	TRBJ1-5	CASRSTGNNQPQHF	TGCGCCAGCAGGTCGACAGGGAATAATCAGCCCCAGCATTTT
TRBV2	NA	NA	TRBJ2-4	CASSELQAAKNIQYF	TGTGCCAGCAGTGAACTCCAGGCAGCCAAAAACATTCAGTACTTC
TRBV7-9	TRBD2	few	TRBJ2-5	CASRGAGRETQYF	TGTGCCAGCAGGGGAGCGGGACGGGAGACCCAGTACTTC
TRBV27	NA	once	TRBJ2-3	CASSLQPTTSTDTQYF	TGTGCCAGCAGTCTACAGCCCACCACCTCCACAGATACGCAGTATTTT
TRBV23-1	TRBD1	NA	TRBJ2-2	CASSQPGQGLAGELFF	TGCGCCAGCAGTCAGCCGGGACAGGGATTGGCCGGGGAGCTGTTTTTT
TRBV12-3/TRBV12-4	NA	NA	TRBJ2-7	CASSFTKRYEQYF	TGTGCCAGCAGTTTTACCAAGCGCTACGAGCAGTACTTC
TRBV12-5	NA	few	TRBJ2-7	CASGLGRGSYEQYF	TGTGCTAGTGGTTTGGGCAGGGGCTCCTACGAGCAGTACTTC
TRBV7-8	NA	NA	TRBJ1-1	CASSSSVGGSTSTEAFF	TGTGCCAGCAGCTCCTCAGTTGGGGGCTCTACGTCCACTGAAGCTTTCTTT
TRBV19	TRBD1	NA	TRBJ1-1	CASSIGAGGVTEAFF	TGTGCCAGTAGTATAGGAGCAGGGGGCGTCACTGAAGCTTTCTTT
TRBV21-1	NA	NA	TRBJ1-1	CASSKVAYCSTEAFF	TGTGCCAGCAGCAAAGTCGCCTACTGTAGCACTGAAGCTTTCTTT
TRBV19	TRBD1	NA	TRBJ1-5	CASSIYGGQGNQPQHF	TGTGCCAGTAGTATATATGGGGGACAGGGTAATCAGCCCCAGCATTTT
TRBV5-6	TRBD1	NA	TRBJ2-5	CASSRGQGTETQYF	TGTGCCAGCAGCCGGGGACAGGGCACGGAGACCCAGTACTTC
TRBV6-2/TRBV6-3	NA	NA	TRBJ2-3	CASSYSRQGLTDTQYF	TGTGCCAGCAGTTACTCCCGGCAGGGACTCACAGATACGCAGTATTTT
TRBV18	NA	NA	TRBJ2-7	CASSPEVGYEQYF	TGTGCCAGCTCACCAGAGGTCGGCTACGAGCAGTACTTC
TRBV11-2	NA	NA	TRBJ2-3	CASSMYGNGADTQYF	TGTGCCAGCAGCATGTACGGGAATGGGGCAGATACGCAGTATTTT
TRBV11-2	NA	once	TRBJ1-1	CASSLEGGGTEAFF	TGTGCCAGCAGCTTAGAGGGGGGAGGGACTGAAGCTTTCTTT
TRBV4-1	NA	NA	TRBJ2-7	CASSQVGPGTYEQYF	TGCGCCAGCAGCCAAGTTGGGCCCGGGACCTACGAGCAGTACTTC
TRBV24-1	NA	once	TRBJ2-2	CATSGSANTGELFF	TGTGCCACCAGTGGCAGCGCGAACACCGGGGAGCTGTTTTTT
TRBV6-5	TRBD1	NA	TRBJ1-2	CASSPRDSYGYTF	TGTGCCAGCAGTCCCCGGGACAGCTATGGCTACACCTTC
TRBV5-4	TRBD1	NA	TRBJ1-2	CASSEDLTGRGYTF	TGTGCCAGCAGCGAGGACTTGACAGGGCGAGGCTACACCTTC
TRBV25-1	NA	NA	TRBJ1-2	CASSSYDRNYGYTF	TGTGCCAGCAGTTCGTACGACAGGAACTATGGCTACACCTTC
TRBV7-9	NA	few	TRBJ2-4	CASSRYGLEARGKNIQYF	TGTGCCAGCAGCCGATATGGCCTAGAGGCCCGGGGCAAAAACATTCAGTACTTC
TRBV10-3	NA	NA	TRBJ2-3	CAISETLQGSEDDTQYF	TGTGCCATCAGTGAGACCCTACAGGGAAGTGAAGACGATACGCAGTATTTT
TRBV4-1	TRBD1	once	TRBJ1-2	CASSHKRDRDYGYTF	TGCGCCAGCAGCCATAAAAGGGACAGGGACTATGGCTACACCTTC
TRBV7-9	NA	NA	TRBJ2-7	CASSRDSPEYYEQYF	TGTGCCAGCAGCCGAGACAGCCCCGAGTACTACGAGCAGTACTTC
TRBV30	NA	few	TRBJ2-5	CAWSVGGTAETQYF	TGTGCCTGGAGTGTGGGCGGGACGGCAGAGACCCAGTACTTC
TRBV7-3	TRBD2	NA	TRBJ2-7	CASSPERGSYEQYF	TGTGCCAGCAGCCCGGAGCGGGGGAGCTACGAGCAGTACTTC
TRBV27	TRBD1	NA	TRBJ2-7	CASSLSHRGGEQYF	TGTGCCAGCAGTTTATCCCACAGGGGCGGTGAGCAGTACTTC
TRBV11-2	NA	NA	TRBJ2-1	CASSLERVSNEQFF	TGTGCCAGCAGCTTAGAGAGGGTCTCCAATGAGCAGTTCTTC
TRBV3-1/TRBV3-2	NA	NA	TRBJ2-7	CASSQDGGGRDIFYEQYF	TGTGCCAGCAGCCAAGATGGGGGGGGAAGGGACATCTTCTACGAGCAGTACTTC
TRBV21-1	NA	NA	TRBJ2-7	CASTPPRQVLYEQYF	TGTGCCAGCACCCCCCCGAGACAGGTTTTGTACGAGCAGTACTTC
TRBV6-4	NA	once	TRBJ2-1	CADLRRGSFVGEQFF	TGTGCCGACTTAAGACGGGGGAGCTTCGTAGGTGAGCAGTTCTTC
TRBV27	TRBD2	NA	TRBJ2-3	CASSFRLAGGRGTDTQYF	TGTGCCAGCAGTTTCCGACTAGCGGGGGGGCGTGGGACAGATACGCAGTATTTT
TRBV2	NA	NA	TRBJ1-2	CASSSLPDDYGYTF	TGTGCCAGCTCTAGTTTGCCTGACGACTATGGCTACACCTTC
TRBV6-5	TRBD2	NA	TRBJ2-7	CASRGGITYEQYF	TGTGCCAGCAGGGGAGGGATAACCTACGAGCAGTACTTC
TRBV9	TRBD1	NA	TRBJ2-7	CASSARDRANEQYF	TGTGCCAGCAGCGCCCGGGACAGGGCTAACGAGCAGTACTTC
TRBV19	NA	NA	TRBJ1-2	CASSGRGHHYGYTF	TGTGCCAGTAGTGGTAGGGGACACCACTATGGCTACACCTTC
TRBV6-4	TRBD1	NA	TRBJ2-1	CASSKDRGSYNEQFF	TGTGCCAGCAGCAAGGACAGGGGATCCTACAATGAGCAGTTCTTC
TRBV2	NA	NA	TRBJ2-7	CASSERGWHEQYF	TGTGCCAGCAGTGAACGGGGTTGGCACGAGCAGTACTTC
TRBV24-1	NA	NA	TRBJ1-2	CATPDKGASFYGYTF	TGTGCCACCCCAGATAAGGGAGCCAGTTTCTATGGCTACACCTTC
TRBV5-1	NA	NA	TRBJ2-1	CASSLGSYNEQFF	TGCGCCAGCAGCTTGGGCAGCTACAATGAGCAGTTCTTC
TRBV12-3/TRBV12-4	NA	NA	TRBJ2-5	CASRQGETQYF	TGTGCCAGCAGACAGGGAGAGACCCAGTACTTC
TRBV3-1/TRBV3-2	NA	few	TRBJ1-2	CASSQPGGGGYTF	TGTGCCAGCAGCCAGCCGGGAGGTGGAGGCTACACCTTC
TRBV11-2	NA	NA	TRBJ2-7	CASSLGELYPYEQYF	TGTGCCAGCAGCTTAGGAGAACTGTATCCCTACGAGCAGTACTTC
TRBV29-1	TRBD1	NA	TRBJ1-2	CSGDRAGNGYTF	TGCAGCGGCGACAGGGCTGGGAATGGCTACACCTTC
TRBV3-1/TRBV3-2	NA	NA	TRBJ2-7	CASSQTTPYEQYF	TGTGCCAGCAGCCAAACGACTCCCTACGAGCAGTACTTC
TRBV6-5	NA	few	TRBJ1-3	CASRDIYSGNTIYF	TGTGCCAGCAGGGACATTTACTCTGGAAACACCATATATTTT
TRBV20-1	TRBD2	NA	TRBJ2-1	CSASILAASYNEQFF	TGCAGTGCTAGTATTCTAGCGGCTTCCTACAATGAGCAGTTCTTC
TRBV7-8	TRBD1	NA	TRBJ2-1	CASSFGDSSNEQFF	TGTGCCAGCAGCTTTGGGGACAGTTCCAATGAGCAGTTCTTC
TRBV11-1	TRBD1	NA	TRBJ1-2	CASSSQGAGGYTF	TGTGCCAGCAGCTCACAGGGGGCTGGAGGCTACACCTTC
TRBV5-5	TRBD2	few	TRBJ2-2	CASSLGLAGVTGELFF	TGTGCCAGCAGCTTGGGACTAGCGGGAGTCACCGGGGAGCTGTTTTTT
TRBV19	NA	NA	TRBJ1-5	CASSSRNSNQPQHF	TGTGCCAGTAGTTCGCGAAATAGCAATCAGCCCCAGCATTTT